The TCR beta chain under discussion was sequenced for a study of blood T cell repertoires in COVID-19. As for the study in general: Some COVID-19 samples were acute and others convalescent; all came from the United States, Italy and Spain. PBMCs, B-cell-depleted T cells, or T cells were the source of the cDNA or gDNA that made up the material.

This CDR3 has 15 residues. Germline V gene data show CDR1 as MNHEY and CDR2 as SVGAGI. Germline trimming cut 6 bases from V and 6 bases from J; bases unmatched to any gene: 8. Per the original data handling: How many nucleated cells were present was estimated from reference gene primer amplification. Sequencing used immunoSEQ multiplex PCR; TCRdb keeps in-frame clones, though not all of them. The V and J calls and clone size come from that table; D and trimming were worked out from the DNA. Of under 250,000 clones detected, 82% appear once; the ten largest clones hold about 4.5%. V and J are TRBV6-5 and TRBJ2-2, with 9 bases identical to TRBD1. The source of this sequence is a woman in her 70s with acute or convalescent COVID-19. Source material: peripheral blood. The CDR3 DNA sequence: TGTGCCAGCAGAACCGGGACAGGGATCGCCGGGGAGCTGTTTTTT. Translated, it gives CASRTGTGIAGELFF.